Below, 28 T cell receptor beta chains from the same sample are listed, as sequenced in a study of a mutant IDH1 vaccine in newly diagnosed glioma. Time point in this sample: week 35, safety follow-up. All doses held 300 ug of mutant IDH1 20-mer peptide, with topical imiquimod. These receptors lack a known antigen. TCRdb's copy holds only in-frame clones and misses some; the assay was immunoSEQ multiplex PCR. The sample shows 60,000 or so clones, 84% of them seen only once. Specimen: PBMCs, collected from a glioma patient whose treatment included an IDH1 peptide vaccine. The receptors were sampled from a man aged 25-40 years with glioma.

The chain employs TRBV6-5 and TRBJ1-1; D perhaps matches TRBD1 (6 bases). Germline CDR1 is MNHEY and CDR2 is SVGAGI. The CDR3 covers 12 residues. V lost 4 bases, J lost 6 bases, and 9 bases lay in between. The CDR3 reads CASSLTGAEAFF. The CDR3 bases are TGTGCCAGCAGTTTGACAGGTGCTGAAGCTTTCTTT.

This clone was seen only once. This chain joins TRBV15 and TRBJ2-5; 8 nucleotides agree with TRBD2. With 1 base clipped from V and 2 bases from J, the junction kept 12 bases outside the gene matches. In germline, CDR1 is LNHNV, CDR2 YYDKDF (reference sequence). CDR3 length equals 18 residues. CDR3 loop: CATSRAGFKRGPQETQYF. As DNA, the CDR3 is TGTGCCACCAGCAGAGCGGGGTTTAAGCGGGGGCCGCAAGAGACCCAGTACTTC.

The CDR3 DNA reads as TGTGCCAGCAGCGGAACAATAATAACGGGGACAGCTAGTTCACCCCTCCACTTT. As protein: CASSGTIITGTASSPLHF. The chain uses TRBV9 and TRBJ1-6, with 7 positions matching TRBD1. The junction had 18 bases not matched to a gene; V was cut back by 3 bases and J by 9 bases. Germline lookup yields CDR1 SGDLS and CDR2 YYNGEE. This CDR3 region has 18 residues.

The CDR3 nucleotides read TGTGCCAGCAGTACTTTAGGGACAGGGGGCGGGCAGCCCCAGCATTTT. Translated: CASSTLGTGGGQPQHF. This chain links TRBV2 with TRBJ1-5; TRBD1 agrees at 12 bases. The germline V gene encodes CDR1 SNHLY and CDR2 FYNNEI. Germline trimming cut 5 bases from V and 7 bases from J; bases unmatched to any gene: 9. CDR3 length equals 16 residues.

The chain couples TRBV9 to TRBJ1-1, with unresolved D. Trimming shortened V by 0 bases and J by 4 bases, and 16 bases separated the two germline ends. Germline CDR1 is SGDLS and CDR2 is YYNGEE. This CDR3 has 16 residues. The CDR3 here is CASSVAAGGKGTEAFF. CDR3 bases: TGTGCCAGCAGCGTAGCGGCGGGTGGCAAGGGCACTGAAGCTTTCTTT.

The chain recombines TRBV2 with TRBJ1-4; 8 bases are shared with TRBD1. Germline assignment: CDR1 SNHLY and CDR2 FYNNEI. The ends lost 7 bases at V and 14 bases at J; junction bases unmatched: 6. This CDR3 is built from 11 residues. The CDR3 region has the DNA TGTGCCAGCACTCCGAGACAGGGGCTGTTTTTT. Residues: CASTPRQGLFF.

This rearrangement joins TRBV7-9 to TRBJ2-5, with a weak D call TRBD1 (6 bases). CDR3 length equals 15 residues. V dropped 7 bases and J dropped 2 bases, with 17 bases sitting between them. Germline V gives CDR1 SEHNR, CDR2 FQNEAQ (reference sequence). The CDR3 sequence is CASTQLHREQETQYF. DNA for the CDR3: TGTGCCAGCACCCAACTTCACAGGGAACAAGAGACCCAGTACTTC.

The chain combines TRBV5-1 with TRBJ2-7; weak D call: TRBD1 (6 bases). The V end lost 3 bases, the J end lost 5 bases, and 15 bases lay between the germline ends. Germline V CDR1 and CDR2: SGHRS, YFSETQ. There are 14 residues in the CDR3. As DNA, the CDR3 is TGCGCCAGCAGCTCTACTGACAGGATGGACGAGCAGTACTTC. This sequence encodes CASSSTDRMDEQYF.

The rearrangement uses TRBV11-2 and TRBJ2-5; the match to TRBD2 covers 9 bases. Germline V gives CDR1 SGHAT, CDR2 FQNNGV. Trimming cost V 1 base and J 4 bases; bases outside gene matches: 13. The length of the CDR3 is 18 residues. DNA of the CDR3: TGTGCCAGCAGCTTAGTGGGTAGCGGGGGCCCAAATGCAGAGACCCAGTACTTC. It specifies CASSLVGSGGPNAETQYF.

The rearrangement uses TRBV10-3 and TRBJ1-1; a weak D match, TRBD1 (5 bases). The CDR3 contains 15 residues. V was trimmed by 10 bases and J by 3 bases, leaving 21 bases between them. The germline CDR1 and CDR2 sequences are ENHRY and SYGVKD. CDR3 residues: CATSHTGQLDTEAFF. DNA of the CDR3: TGTGCCACCTCCCACACGGGGCAGCTGGACACTGAAGCTTTCTTT.

V is TRBV5-5 and J is TRBJ2-7; unclear D gene. Trimming removed 1 base at V and 6 bases at J, with 5 bases between. The CDR3 is 11 residues long. Germline V gives CDR1 SGHKS, CDR2 YYEKEE (reference sequence). In nucleotides, the CDR3 is TGTGCCAGCAGCTTGTATGGCGAGCAGTACTTC. Protein product: CASSLYGEQYF.

This sequence joins TRBV29-1 and TRBJ1-1, with D possibly being TRBD1 (6 bases). The CDR3 runs 15 residues. The V end was cut by 6 bases, the J end by 6 bases, with 23 bases between. Germline V CDR1 and CDR2: SQVTM, ANQGSEA. The CDR3 nucleotides read TGCAGCGTCGAACCTATTACAGGGTTGAGCGCTGAAGCTTTCTTT. This gives the protein CSVEPITGLSAEAFF.

The chain couples TRBV5-6 to TRBJ2-5; D might be TRBD2 (5 bases). The germline V gene encodes CDR1 SGHDT and CDR2 YYEEEE. V was pared by 4 bases and J by 11 bases, with 24 bases between. The CDR3 runs to 15 residues. The chain's CDR3 is CASSTGPKSSREQYF. In nucleotides, the CDR3 is TGTGCCAGCAGCACCGGGCCGAAGAGTTCGAGGGAGCAGTACTTC.

This rearrangement joins TRBV4-1 to TRBJ2-7; D is possibly TRBD1 (5 bases). CDR1 and CDR2 from the germline V gene are MGHRA and YSYEKL. The CDR3 spans 15 residues. Between the trimmed V and J ends, which lost 5 bases and 1 base, there was a span of 15 bases. The DNA for the CDR3 is TGCGCCAGCAGCTTCTCCCAGGGCCCTTCCTACGAGCAGTACTTC. Encoded protein: CASSFSQGPSYEQYF.

This chain connects TRBV6-5 to TRBJ1-5, with TRBD1 as a possible D gene (5 bases). The CDR3 covers 15 residues. CDR1 and CDR2 from the germline V gene are MNHEY and SVGAGI. Between the trimmed V and J ends, which lost 6 bases and 3 bases, there was a span of 15 bases. The CDR3 region is CASRDQGATNQPQHF. CDR3 bases: TGTGCCAGCAGAGACCAGGGAGCGACCAATCAGCCCCAGCATTTT.

V gene TRBV7-8 combines with J gene TRBJ2-2; a weak D match, TRBD1 (6 bases). The germline V gene encodes CDR1 SGHVS and CDR2 FQNEAQ. The CDR3 contains 14 residues. V lost 5 bases and J lost 1, with 8 bases in between. CDR3 nucleotide sequence: TGTGCCAGCAGCCTCAGGGGGAACACCGGGGAGCTGTTTTTT. It yields the protein CASSLRGNTGELFF. Full variable domain (remainder filled in from reference TRBV7-8 and TRBJ2-2): GAGVSQSPRYKVAKRGQDVALRCDPISGHVSLFWYQQALGQGPEFLTYFQNEAQLDKSGLPSDRFFAERPEGSVSTLKIQRTQQEDSAVYLCASSLRGNTGELFFGEGSRLTVL.

This clone was counted between two and nine times. The chain combines TRBV7-8 with TRBJ2-7; D ambiguous. Trimming took off 4 bases at V and 6 bases at J, with 7 bases between the two ends. CDR3 length: 11 amino acids. Per germline, CDR1 SGHVS and CDR2 FQNEAQ. This CDR3 reads CASSSWVEQYF. CDR3 in DNA: TGTGCCAGCAGCTCCTGGGTCGAGCAGTACTTC.

This sequence joins TRBV6-4 and TRBJ1-2; no clear D. V was clipped by 0 bases and J by 8 bases, with 13 bases between them. Per the germline V gene, CDR1 is MRHNA and CDR2 is SNTAGT. The CDR3 spans 14 residues. Written as DNA, the CDR3 is TGTGCCAGCAGTGACTCAGGGAACCTTAAGGGCTACACCTTC. It yields the protein CASSDSGNLKGYTF.

V is TRBV19 and J is TRBJ1-1; 7 bases fit TRBD1. V was pared by 3 bases and J by 3 bases, with 4 bases of the junction left unmatched. This CDR3 contains 14 residues. The germline CDR1 and CDR2 sequences are LNHDA and SQIVND (reference sequence). The CDR3 DNA follows: TGTGCCAGTAGTATGACAGGGAGCGACACTGAAGCTTTCTTT. This encodes CASSMTGSDTEAFF. The full variable domain, completed using reference TRBV19 and TRBJ1-1, is DGGITQSPKYLFRKEGQNVTLSCEQNLNHDAMYWYRQDPGQGLRLIYYSQIVNDFQKGDIAEGYSVSREKKESFPLTVTSAQKNPTAFYLCASSMTGSDTEAFFGQGTRLTVV.

This rearrangement joins TRBV19 to TRBJ2-7; tentatively, D is TRBD1 or TRBD2 (5 bases each). V shed 7 bases and J shed 1 base, with 14 bases lying between them. This CDR3 has 14 residues. CDR1 LNHDA and CDR2 SQIVND come from the germline V gene (reference sequence). For the CDR3, the DNA is TGTGCCAGTACTGAAACCGGGACGTCCTACGAGCAGTACTTC. It is translated as CASTETGTSYEQYF.

About this clone: A read error may explain this, as a much larger clone is one base away. This sequence joins TRBV4-2 and TRBJ2-2; 9 positions match TRBD2. The CDR3 runs 18 residues. The germline V gene has CDR1 LGHNA and CDR2 YNFKEQ. The CDR3 nucleotides read TGTGCCAGCAGCCAAGATGGGGCGGGGGGGCCTAACACCGAGGAGCTGTTTTTT. Translated, it gives CASSQDGAGGPNTEELFF.

This rearrangement joins TRBV10-2 to TRBJ2-1, with 7 bases lining up with TRBD2. V dropped 8 bases and J dropped 0; count of bases not matched to a gene: 16. This CDR3 comprises 18 residues. The V gene's germline CDR1 is WSHSY and CDR2 SAAADI. The CDR3 reads CASGGWGTGGISYNEQFF. CDR3 bases: TGCGCCAGCGGAGGCTGGGGCACCGGGGGGATCTCCTACAATGAGCAGTTCTTC.

V and J are TRBV4-1 and TRBJ1-3, with D perhaps matching TRBD1 (5 bases). Germline V CDR1 and CDR2: MGHRA, YSYEKL. The V and J ends lost 2 bases and 0 bases respectively, with 14 bases between them. The CDR3 contains 17 residues. The CDR3 reads CASSQLGVIISGNTIYF. The CDR3 DNA reads as TGCGCCAGCAGCCAACTAGGGGTAATTATCTCTGGAAACACCATATATTTT.

The rearrangement links TRBV7-8 to TRBJ1-3, with D uncertain. V was trimmed by 1 base and J by 4 bases, leaving 11 bases between them. In germline, CDR1 is SGHVS, CDR2 FQNEAQ. The CDR3 runs 15 residues. The CDR3, as DNA: TGTGCCAGCAGCTTAGAATCAATTTACGGAAACACCATATATTTT. Residues: CASSLESIYGNTIYF.

A few counts support this clone. The chain recombines TRBV5-6 with TRBJ1-4, with 10 bases fitting TRBD1. The CDR3 runs to 15 residues. Germline loops: CDR1 SGHDT, CDR2 YYEEEE. J lost 5 bases, V lost 1 base, and 2 bases had no gene match. The CDR3 loop is CASSLRGQGNEKLFF. For the CDR3, the DNA is TGTGCCAGCAGCTTGCGGGGACAGGGGAATGAAAAACTGTTTTTT.

This chain joins TRBV19 and TRBJ2-7; 7 nucleotides line up with TRBD2. The CDR3 totals 14 residues. Trimming removed 1 base from V and 5 bases from J; junction bases left unmatched: 5. From germline, CDR1 is LNHDA and CDR2 SQIVND (reference sequence). CDR3: CASSIGLADHEQYF. CDR3 DNA sequence: TGTGCCAGTAGTATAGGGCTAGCGGACCACGAGCAGTACTTC.

The chain uses TRBV6-1 and TRBJ2-5; D is perhaps TRBD2 (6 bases). Germline V gene sequence: CDR1 MNHNS, CDR2 SASEGT. There are 14 residues in the CDR3. With 10 bases removed from V and 11 bases from J, the gap between germline ends came to 26 bases. This chain's CDR3 is CATQGWGERGEQYF. For the CDR3, the DNA is TGTGCCACCCAGGGATGGGGGGAGAGGGGTGAGCAGTACTTC.

This clone was seen just once. The CDR3 here is CASSEMYEQYF. For the CDR3, the DNA is TGTGCCAGCAGTGAAATGTACGAGCAGTACTTC. The genes are TRBV6-1 and TRBJ2-7; no clear D. V was clipped by 2 bases and J by 4 bases, with 3 bases between them. The CDR3 length is 11 residues. Germline CDR1 is MNHNS and CDR2 is SASEGT.